These T cell receptor beta chains were read from a single sample in a study of monozygotic twins with cystic fibrosis. Here immunoSEQ multiplex PCR was the method, and the copy in TCRdb shows in-frame clones only, minus some. The table has approximately 27,000 clones, over 75% seen once. Sequencing input: blood. The receptors derive from a girl aged 2 to 9 with cystic fibrosis. CDR3s include the opening cysteine and the closing phenylalanine or tryptophan. The D gene is left open where the match is weak. Expanded clones are given a class, and other clones once, few, many or no size at all.

j_gene | abundance | v_gene | d_gene | CDR3aa | CDR3nt
TRBJ2-3 | - | TRBV5-6 | - | CASSLVHRGTDTQYF | TGTGCCAGCAGCTTGGTTCACAGAGGCACAGATACGCAGTATTTT
TRBJ2-1 | - | TRBV21-1 | - | CASSRTRMNEQFF | TGTGCCAGCAGCAGGACAAGGATGAATGAGCAGTTCTTC
TRBJ1-6 | few | TRBV7-2 | TRBD1 | CASSSQGVRYNSPLHF | TGTGCCAGCAGCTCCCAGGGGGTGAGGTATAATTCACCCCTCCACTTT
TRBJ2-1 | - | TRBV5-6 | TRBD2 | CASSVAGEQFF | TGTGCCAGCTCCGTAGCGGGGGAGCAGTTCTTC
TRBJ1-5 | - | TRBV7-2 | - | CASSPDRVQPQHF | TGTGCCAGCAGCCCGGATAGAGTCCAGCCCCAGCATTTT
TRBJ2-7 | - | TRBV6-6 | - | CASSYSGVYEQYF | TGTGCCAGCAGTTACTCGGGGGTCTACGAGCAGTACTTC
TRBJ2-5 | - | TRBV9 | - | CASSAQGWEYQETQYF | TGTGCCAGCAGCGCGCAGGGGTGGGAGTACCAAGAGACCCAGTACTTC
TRBJ1-3 | once | TRBV19 | - | CASSRGGNTIYF | TGTGCCAGTAGTCGGGGAGGAAACACCATATATTTT
TRBJ1-4 | - | TRBV6-6 | - | CASSHSPEPNEKLFF | TGTGCCAGCAGCCATTCTCCTGAACCTAATGAAAAACTGTTTTTT
TRBJ2-7 | - | TRBV4-2 | TRBD2 | CASSQDQGTSGGLPLYEQYF | TGTGCCAGCAGCCAAGATCAAGGGACTAGCGGGGGGCTCCCCCTCTACGAGCAGTACTTC
TRBJ1-3 | - | TRBV9 | - | CASSGRGSAGNTIYF | TGTGCCAGCAGCGGCAGGGGATCTGCGGGAAACACCATATATTTT
TRBJ2-2 | - | TRBV6-4 | - | CASSDGDNTGELFF | TGTGCCAGCAGTGACGGGGACAACACCGGGGAGCTGTTTTTT
TRBJ1-2 | - | TRBV16 | TRBD1 | CASSQSGQIYGYTF | TGTGCCAGCAGCCAATCGGGACAGATCTATGGCTACACCTTC
TRBJ2-5 | - | TRBV4-2 | - | CASSQVMGGYGETQYF | TGTGCCAGCAGCCAAGTAATGGGGGGATATGGGGAGACCCAGTACTTC
TRBJ2-1 | - | TRBV7-2 | - | CASSLYGGLSYNEQFF | TGTGCCAGCAGCTTATACGGGGGTCTCTCCTACAATGAGCAGTTCTTC
TRBJ2-1 | once | TRBV7-2 | TRBD1 | CASSLEGTGMNEQFF | TGTGCCAGCAGCTTAGAGGGGACAGGGATGAATGAGCAGTTCTTC
TRBJ1-2 | few | TRBV9 | - | CASSVEGGNYGYTF | TGTGCCAGCAGCGTAGAAGGAGGGAACTATGGCTACACCTTC
TRBJ1-5 | - | TRBV19 | - | CASRAGPGYTNQPQHF | TGTGCCAGTAGGGCGGGACCCGGTTATACCAATCAGCCCCAGCATTTT
TRBJ2-5 | - | TRBV9 | - | CASSTSLQGLGETQYF | TGTGCCAGCAGCACCTCCCTACAGGGCCTGGGAGAGACCCAGTACTTC
TRBJ1-6 | - | TRBV7-9 | - | CASSLAAGVGPLHF | TGTGCCAGCAGCTTAGCAGCAGGAGTGGGGCCCCTCCACTTT
TRBJ2-3 | - | TRBV2 | TRBD1 | CASARDRGDTQYF | TGTGCCAGTGCCCGGGACAGAGGGGATACGCAGTATTTT
TRBJ2-3 | - | TRBV14 | - | CASSQVRSPYTQYF | TGTGCCAGCAGCCAAGTTCGCTCTCCTTATACGCAGTATTTT
TRBJ2-4 | - | TRBV5-6 | - | CASTGGAVKNIQYF | TGTGCCAGCACCGGAGGGGCCGTCAAAAACATTCAGTACTTC
TRBJ2-7 | - | TRBV27 | TRBD1 | CASSLTGYEQYF | TGTGCCAGCAGTTTGACAGGGTACGAGCAGTACTTC
TRBJ2-3 | - | TRBV30 | - | CAWSVPTAVWADTQYF | TGTGCCTGGAGTGTCCCCACGGCCGTTTGGGCTGATACGCAGTATTTT
TRBJ1-5 | - | TRBV18 | - | CASSPPRQGGSNQPQHF | TGTGCCAGCTCACCACCGCGTCAGGGTGGTAGCAATCAGCCCCAGCATTTT
TRBJ1-1 | - | TRBV5-1 | - | CASSPGGAEAFF | TGCGCCAGCAGCCCCGGAGGGGCTGAAGCTTTCTTT
TRBJ1-1 | few | TRBV7-8 | - | CASSPTHTEAFF | TGTGCCAGCAGCCCTACCCATACTGAAGCTTTCTTT
TRBJ1-2 | - | TRBV10-3 | TRBD1 | CAISGGVGDREFYGYTF | TGTGCCATCAGTGGTGGTGTTGGGGACAGGGAATTCTATGGCTACACCTTC
TRBJ2-1 | - | TRBV5-1 | - | CASSSAGVRSYNEQFF | TGCGCCAGCAGCTCGGCAGGGGTAAGGTCCTACAATGAGCAGTTCTTC
TRBJ1-2 | - | TRBV29-1 | TRBD1 | CSVAVTGGYGYTF | TGCAGCGTTGCCGTGACAGGGGGCTATGGCTACACCTTC
TRBJ2-2 | - | TRBV4-3 | TRBD2 | CASSQSGGPGELFF | TGCGCCAGCAGCCAAAGCGGGGGCCCCGGGGAGCTGTTTTTT
TRBJ1-2 | - | TRBV27 | TRBD1 | CASSSSTGLYGYTF | TGTGCCAGCAGTTCCTCGACAGGGCTCTATGGCTACACCTTC
TRBJ1-6 | - | TRBV27 | - | CASTRGSSPLHF | TGTGCCAGCACCAGGGGTTCTTCACCCCTCCACTTT
TRBJ2-3 | - | TRBV7-9 | - | CASRPDWVGQDTQYF | TGTGCCAGCAGGCCCGACTGGGTTGGACAAGATACGCAGTATTTT
TRBJ1-3 | - | TRBV9 | - | CASSVDAGSNTIYF | TGTGCCAGCAGCGTAGATGCAGGGTCCAACACCATATATTTT
TRBJ2-3 | - | TRBV21-1 | - | CASSKEGRITDTQYF | TGTGCCAGCAGCAAAGAGGGTAGAATCACAGATACGCAGTATTTT
TRBJ1-3 | - | TRBV30 | - | CAWSQGLDTIYF | TGTGCCTGGAGTCAGGGTTTAGACACCATATATTTT
TRBJ2-2 | - | TRBV10-2 | TRBD2 | CASGGTTNTGELFF | TGCGCCAGCGGCGGGACTACCAATACCGGGGAGCTGTTTTTT
TRBJ1-1 | few | TRBV2 | - | CASREVQGLNTEAFF | TGTGCCAGCAGGGAGGTCCAGGGTCTGAACACTGAAGCTTTCTTT
TRBJ2-7 | - | TRBV4-1 | - | CASSRIISQDEQYF | TGCGCCAGCAGCCGTATAATATCCCAGGACGAGCAGTACTTC
TRBJ1-5 | once | TRBV7-8 | - | CASSQIDGNQPQHF | TGTGCCAGCAGCCAAATAGACGGCAATCAGCCCCAGCATTTT
TRBJ1-5 | few | TRBV9 | TRBD1 | CASNPEGGLVEPQHF | TGTGCCAGCAATCCCGAAGGGGGCCTGGTGGAGCCCCAGCATTTT
TRBJ2-1 | - | TRBV15 | TRBD2 | CATSRERGGYNEQFF | TGTGCCACCAGCAGAGAGCGGGGGGGTTACAATGAGCAGTTCTTC
TRBJ1-2 | few | TRBV7-8 | - | CASSFPDYGYTF | TGTGCCAGCAGCTTCCCGGACTATGGCTACACCTTC
TRBJ2-7 | - | TRBV29-1 | - | CSVGGGPYEQYF | TGCAGCGTTGGGGGCGGCCCCTACGAGCAGTACTTC
TRBJ2-2 | - | TRBV7-8 | TRBD1 | CASSFPQTGWNTGELFF | TGTGCCAGCAGCTTCCCCCAGACAGGGTGGAACACCGGGGAGCTGTTTTTT
TRBJ1-2 | - | TRBV6-5 | - | CASSYSGPSYGYTF | TGTGCCAGCAGTTACTCGGGGCCTTCCTATGGCTACACCTTC
TRBJ1-1 | - | TRBV25-1 | - | CASSGTTGINTEAFF | TGTGCCAGCAGTGGGACCACAGGGATTAACACTGAAGCTTTCTTT
TRBJ1-3 | - | TRBV9 | TRBD1 | CASSGTGTGGQNTIYF | TGTGCCAGCAGCGGCACCGGGACAGGGGGCCAAAACACCATATATTTT
TRBJ2-2 | - | TRBV7-3 | - | CASSFAGPGLAKRGELFF | TGTGCCAGCAGCTTCGCAGGGCCGGGGCTAGCAAAACGCGGGGAGCTGTTTTTT
TRBJ2-4 | - | TRBV2 | TRBD1 | CASSTDRVAKNIQYF | TGTGCCAGCAGTACCGACAGGGTGGCCAAAAACATTCAGTACTTC
TRBJ2-1 | - | TRBV5-1 | - | CASSGGDKYNEQFF | TGCGCCAGCAGCGGGGGGGACAAATACAATGAGCAGTTCTTC
TRBJ1-3 | - | TRBV5-6 | - | CASSFPTGNSGNTIYF | TGTGCCAGCAGCTTTCCTACAGGAAACTCTGGAAACACCATATATTTT
TRBJ2-3 | - | TRBV7-9 | TRBD1 | CASTHRDRATDTQYF | TGTGCCAGCACCCATCGGGACAGGGCTACAGATACGCAGTATTTT
TRBJ2-1 | - | TRBV7-9 | - | CASSLGAGTYNEQFF | TGTGCCAGCAGCCTAGGGGCCGGTACCTACAATGAGCAGTTCTTC
TRBJ2-7 | - | TRBV5-1 | - | CASSLEGGPTYEQYF | TGCGCCAGCAGCTTGGAAGGAGGACCTACCTACGAGCAGTACTTC